This TCR beta chain came from a study of blood T cell repertoires in COVID-19 (dated by TCRdb to 2018 to 2020). Study-wide context: Collaborator samples came from the United States, Italy and Spain and covered acute and convalescent phases of COVID-19. Subjects who had been exposed to COVID-19, were actively infected with it, or had recovered from it provided the deeply sampled blood TCRbeta repertoires that made up the dataset. The repertoires were released in a freely available public database intended as a resource for research on the immune response to SARS-CoV-2. Where available, HLA class I and class II types were taken from metadata supplied by the sample provider and were not determined by assay-based typing. A de-identified subject ID, COVID-19 status, age in years and sex were almost always included in the sample metadata. The material from the prospective study consisted of cDNA or gDNA derived from T cells, B-cell-depleted T cells, or PBMCs. The samples were drawn from two sources: the first 160 participants of the ongoing ImmuneRACE study, and some 1,300 subjects contributed by 6 global collaborators. The paper's findings and limits, for the study overall: The quantity of clinical and demographic metadata differed by source and by participant and was supplied without curation.

Collaborating institutions collected whole blood in K2EDTA tubes following their own protocols. For TCRbeta analysis, collaborator samples were shipped as frozen whole blood, as isolated PBMCs, or as DNA extracted from either sample type. The CDR3 contains 13 residues, cysteine and phenylalanine counted. Solely the CDR3 DNA is kept, with 39 bases framed from the first base. V loses 5 bases, J loses 4 bases, and the germline ends lie 11 bases apart. The germline V gene supplies CDR1 SGHVS and CDR2 FNYEAQ. In regard to this clone: Its binding antigen is unknown. Qualities for individual bases were not recorded, and no much larger clone is one base off.

The immunoSEQ Assay, a bias-controlled multiplex PCR, was used to amplify TCRbeta CDR3 regions from genomic DNA. The source study handled its data this way. The number of nucleated cells in each sample was estimated from the amplification of reference gene primers within the assay. To quantify the absolute abundance of each unique TCRbeta CDR3 rearrangement, sequence reads were collapsed and filtered. For each sample, productive Simpson clonality was calculated as the square root of Simpson's diversity index across productive rearrangements. Sourced from immuneACCESS, this table was stored by TCRdb with only in-frame sequences that have V and J called. A share of the clones is absent; for the studies checked, an unresolved V gene accounts for under half, and the remainder has no known explanation. D and trimming were read from the DNA, whereas the V and J calls and clone size are those reported in that table. A total of more than 65,000 clones appear in this sample, around 80% of them only once. Of the sample, 8.5% to 10% falls within the top ten clones.

The sequence links TRBV7-6 to TRBJ2-5; the D gene cannot be named for sure. The sequence derives from a woman over 75 with acute or convalescent COVID-19. Specimen: peripheral blood. The CDR3 reads as follows: CASSRQQAETQYF. The nucleotide sequence reads as follows: TGTGCCAGCAGCCGCCAGCAGGCAGAGACCCAGTACTTC.